This T cell receptor beta chain was sequenced during a study of CD8+CD57+ T cells in acquired aplastic anemia. Whole-study results and caveats: Patients and controls had CD8+ Simpson's diversity values that were not significantly distinct. Patients and controls shared roughly 28 CD8+ CDR3 sequences, which appeared highly expressed in patients and within their immunodominant clones.

Genomic DNA, the template, was used for profiling of the TCR beta VDJ and CDR3. A single record per CDR3 protein comes from TCRdb applying MiXCR to the reads. The sample has approximately 220,000 distinct CDR3 sequences; around 50% are singletons. In this sample, this clonotype turned up a few times. Antigen specificity is unknown. This may be a read error: a much more frequent sequence differs by one nucleotide. CD8+CD57+ cell expansion, shown by flow cytometry, had occurred in the patients selected for sequencing. V was pared by 5 bases and J by 5 bases, with 9 bases between. The CDR3 runs 13 residues. CDR1 and CDR2 (germline): SGHTA, FQGNSA.

This clonotype was sampled from a human donor with aplastic anemia. This chain connects TRBV7-2 to TRBJ1-4; D is possibly TRBD1 (5 bases). Sequencing was carried out using sorted CD4+, CD8+, or CD8+CD57+ T cells (not recorded which) from PBMCs. The CDR3 region is CASSPGNNEKLFF. The CDR3 DNA is TGTGCCAGCAGCCCAGGGAACAATGAAAAACTGTTTTTT.